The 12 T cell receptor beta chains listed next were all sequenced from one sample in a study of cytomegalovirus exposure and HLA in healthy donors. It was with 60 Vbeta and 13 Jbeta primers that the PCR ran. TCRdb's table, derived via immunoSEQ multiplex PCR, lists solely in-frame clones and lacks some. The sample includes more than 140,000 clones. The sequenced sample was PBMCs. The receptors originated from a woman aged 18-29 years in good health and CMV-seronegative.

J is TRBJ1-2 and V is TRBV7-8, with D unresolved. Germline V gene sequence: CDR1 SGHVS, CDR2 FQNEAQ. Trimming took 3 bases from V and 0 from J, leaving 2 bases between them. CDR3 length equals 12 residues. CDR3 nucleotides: TGTGCCAGCAGCTTCTCTAACTATGGCTACACCTTC. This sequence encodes CASSFSNYGYTF.

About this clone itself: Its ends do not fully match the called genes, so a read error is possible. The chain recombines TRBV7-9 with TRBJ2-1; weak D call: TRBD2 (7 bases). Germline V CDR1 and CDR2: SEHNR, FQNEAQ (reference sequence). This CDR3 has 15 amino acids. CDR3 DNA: TGTGCCGGCAGCTTGGGGGCGGGAGCTGAAAGAGAGCAGTTCTTC. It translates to CAGSLGAGAEREQFF.

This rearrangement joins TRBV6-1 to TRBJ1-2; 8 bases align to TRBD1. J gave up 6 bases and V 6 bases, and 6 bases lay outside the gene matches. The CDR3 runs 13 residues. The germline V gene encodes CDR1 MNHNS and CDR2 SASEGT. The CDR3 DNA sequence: TGTGCCAGCAGGAAAACAGGGGGAAATGGCTACACCTTC. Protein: CASRKTGGNGYTF.

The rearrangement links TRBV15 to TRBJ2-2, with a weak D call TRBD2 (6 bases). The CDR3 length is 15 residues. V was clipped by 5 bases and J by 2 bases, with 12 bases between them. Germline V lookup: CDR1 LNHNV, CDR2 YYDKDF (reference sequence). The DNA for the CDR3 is TGTGCCACCAGCGGCTTAGGGACTAACACCGGGGAGCTGTTTTTT. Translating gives CATSGLGTNTGELFF.

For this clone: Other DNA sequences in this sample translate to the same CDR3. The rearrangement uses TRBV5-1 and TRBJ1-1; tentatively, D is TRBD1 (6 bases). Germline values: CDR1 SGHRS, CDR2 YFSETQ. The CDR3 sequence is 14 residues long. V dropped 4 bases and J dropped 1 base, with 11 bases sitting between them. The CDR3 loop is CASSTGQPNTEAFF. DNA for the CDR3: TGCGCCAGCAGCACCGGACAGCCGAACACTGAAGCTTTCTTT.

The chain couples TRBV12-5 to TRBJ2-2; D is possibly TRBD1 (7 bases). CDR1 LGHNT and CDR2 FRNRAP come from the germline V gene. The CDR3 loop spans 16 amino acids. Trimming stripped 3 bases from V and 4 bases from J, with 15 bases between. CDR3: CASGFILQGGTGELFF. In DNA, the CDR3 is TGTGCTAGTGGTTTCATTTTGCAGGGGGGCACCGGGGAGCTGTTTTTT.

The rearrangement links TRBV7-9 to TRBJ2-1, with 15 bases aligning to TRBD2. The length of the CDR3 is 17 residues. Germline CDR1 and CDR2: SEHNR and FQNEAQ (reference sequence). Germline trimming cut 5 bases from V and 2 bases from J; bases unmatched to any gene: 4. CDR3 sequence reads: CASSDGTSGGTYNEQFF. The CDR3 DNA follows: TGTGCCAGCAGCGACGGGACTAGCGGGGGGACCTACAATGAGCAGTTCTTC.

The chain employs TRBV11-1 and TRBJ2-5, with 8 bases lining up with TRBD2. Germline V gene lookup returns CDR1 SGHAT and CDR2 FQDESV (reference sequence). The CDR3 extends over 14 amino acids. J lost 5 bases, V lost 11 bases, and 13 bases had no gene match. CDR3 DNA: TGTGCCCGGAGGCGGGAGGATGGGGAGGAGACCCAGTACTTC. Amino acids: CARRREDGEETQYF.

The CDR3 nucleotides read TGTGCTAGTGGTTTAACAAATGAAAAACTGTTTTTT. It encodes CASGLTNEKLFF. The chain links TRBV12-5 to TRBJ1-4, with no clear D. Germline CDR1 is LGHNT and CDR2 is FRNRAP. The CDR3 spans 12 residues. V lost 3 bases, J lost 5 bases, and 4 bases lay in between.

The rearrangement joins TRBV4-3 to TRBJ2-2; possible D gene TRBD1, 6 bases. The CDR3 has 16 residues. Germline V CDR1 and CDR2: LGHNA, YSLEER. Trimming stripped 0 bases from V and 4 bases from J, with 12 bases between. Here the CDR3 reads CASSQEYRVFTGELFF. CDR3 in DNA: TGCGCCAGCAGCCAAGAATACAGGGTCTTCACCGGGGAGCTGTTTTTT.

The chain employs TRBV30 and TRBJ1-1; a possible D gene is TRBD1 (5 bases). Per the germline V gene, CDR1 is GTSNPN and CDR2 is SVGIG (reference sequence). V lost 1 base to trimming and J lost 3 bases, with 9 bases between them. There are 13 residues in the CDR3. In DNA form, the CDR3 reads TGTGCCTGGAGTGCTGTCAGGGACACTGAAGCTTTCTTT. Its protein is CAWSAVRDTEAFF.

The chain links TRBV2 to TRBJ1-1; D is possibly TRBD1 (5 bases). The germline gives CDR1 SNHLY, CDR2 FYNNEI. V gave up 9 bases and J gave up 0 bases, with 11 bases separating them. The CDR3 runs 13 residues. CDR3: CASRAGMNTEAFF. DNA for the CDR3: TGTGCCAGTCGGGCAGGGATGAACACTGAAGCTTTCTTT.